The 19 T cell receptor beta chains in this list originate from one sample, sequenced in a study of response to subunit inactivated influenza vaccine. MiXCR was run by TCRdb on the RT-PCR reads, yielding one entry per CDR3 protein. Among about 500,000 distinct CDR3 sequences, approximately 15% were seen once, and the ten largest hold less than 4%. Sequencing used CD4+ T cells sorted from PBMCs, obtained less than 30 months after vaccination. The receptors stem from a man aged 45 to 70 who received an inactivated influenza vaccine.

This clonotype came up many times. This chain joins TRBV25-1 and TRBJ2-3; D is possibly TRBD2 (6 bases). The CDR3 is 14 amino acids. V lost 3 bases and J lost 12, with 19 bases in between. Germline V lookup: CDR1 MGHDK, CDR2 SYGVNS. In DNA, the CDR3 is TGTGCCAGCAGTGAGGTGGGGGGTGGACGTATTCAGTATTTT. Encoded protein: CASSEVGGGRIQYF.

The chain has TRBV29-1 and TRBJ2-1; 8 nucleotides line up with TRBD2. The V gene end was trimmed by 0 bases and the J gene end by 7 bases; junction bases not matched to a gene: 5. Germline assignment: CDR1 SQVTM and CDR2 ANQGSEA. The CDR3 loop spans 14 amino acids. The CDR3 DNA is TGCAGCGTTGAAGAGGGGCGGGGGGTAAATGAGCAGTTCTTC. Residues: CSVEEGRGVNEQFF.

In this sample, this clonotype turned up a few times. The V call is TRBV5-1, the J call TRBJ2-2; D is undetermined. The CDR3 extends over 15 amino acids. Germline V lookup: CDR1 SGHRS, CDR2 YFSETQ. V was cut by 4 bases and J by 4 bases, with 14 bases left in between. The CDR3: CASSPQQFPTGELFF. As DNA, the CDR3 is TGCGCCAGCAGCCCCCAACAGTTCCCCACCGGGGAGCTGTTTTTT. Complete variable domain (other parts from reference TRBV5-1 and TRBJ2-2): KAGVTQTPRYLIKTRGQQVTLSCSPISGHRSVSWYQQTPGQGLQFLFEYFSETQRNKGNFPGRFSGRQFSNSRSEMNVSTLELGDSALYLCASSPQQFPTGELFFGEGSRLTVL.

The chain combines TRBV5-1 with TRBJ2-1; 9 positions match TRBD1. Germline V gives CDR1 SGHRS, CDR2 YFSETQ. The CDR3 contains 15 residues. The V gene end was trimmed by 4 bases and the J gene end by 9 bases; junction bases not matched to a gene: 11. The chain's CDR3 is CASSQGTGGLTEQFF. Here the CDR3 DNA reads TGCGCCAGCAGCCAGGGTACAGGGGGCTTGACTGAGCAGTTCTTC.

This clonotype was counted at least ten times. This chain links TRBV12-3 or TRBV12-4 with TRBJ2-1, with 7 bases fitting TRBD1. Unmatched junction bases numbered 7, after V lost 5 bases and J lost 3 bases. The length of the CDR3 is 15 residues. CDR3: CASSPRQGFYNEQFF. The CDR3 bases are TGTGCCAGCAGTCCTAGACAGGGCTTCTACAATGAGCAGTTCTTC.

The chain uses TRBV12-3 or TRBV12-4 and TRBJ2-3, with TRBD2 matching 9 bases. The junction had 5 bases not matched to a gene; V was cut back by 4 bases and J by 3 bases. The CDR3 covers 15 residues. This CDR3 is CASSSSAGGTDTQYF. DNA for the CDR3: TGTGCCAGCAGTTCCTCGGCGGGGGGGACAGATACGCAGTATTTT.

This clonotype was seen only a few times. The chain links TRBV5-1 to TRBJ1-2; 7 bases match TRBD1. This CDR3 is 13 amino acids long. V dropped 0 bases and J dropped 8; count of bases not matched to a gene: 4. Germline V CDR1 and CDR2: SGHRS, YFSETQ. CDR3: CASSLETGHGYTF. As DNA, the CDR3 is TGCGCCAGCAGCTTGGAGACAGGGCACGGCTACACCTTC.

Ten or more counts support this clonotype. This sequence joins TRBV6-5 and TRBJ1-1, with D perhaps matching TRBD1 (6 bases). V was trimmed by 3 bases and J by 2 bases, leaving 13 bases between them. CDR3 size: 15 residues. Looked up from germline, CDR1 is MNHEY and CDR2 is SVGAGI. The CDR3 is CASSYGGQLNTEAFF. As DNA, the CDR3 is TGTGCCAGCAGTTATGGAGGACAGTTAAACACTGAAGCTTTCTTT.

The chain couples TRBV18 to TRBJ1-2; perhaps TRBD1 as D (6 bases). Germline V gene lookup returns CDR1 KGHSH and CDR2 LQKENI. The CDR3 has 14 residues. Trimming removed 3 bases at V and 4 bases at J, with 12 bases between. The CDR3 here is CASSPPTGIYGYTF. DNA for the CDR3: TGTGCCAGCTCACCTCCGACAGGTATCTATGGCTACACCTTC.

This clonotype has a handful of counts. This rearrangement joins TRBV20-1 to TRBJ2-3; TRBD2 matches 15 bases. The CDR3 is made up of 16 amino acids. Germline-derived CDR1 and CDR2 are DFQATT and SNEGSKA (reference sequence). J was trimmed by 0 bases and V by 6 bases; bases with no gene match: 4. The CDR3, as DNA: TGCAGTGCAACGGGACTAGCGGGGGGAAGCACAGATACGCAGTATTTT. Translated, it gives CSATGLAGGSTDTQYF.

This clonotype was observed a handful of times. The V gene is TRBV5-4, the J gene TRBJ2-2, with 8 nucleotides matching TRBD1. The germline CDR1 and CDR2 sequences are SGHNT and YYREEE (reference sequence). V shed 1 base and J 4 bases; nucleotides not matched to a gene: 15. The CDR3 is made up of 19 amino acids. The CDR3 DNA is TGTGCCAGCAGCTTGTTCTGGGGACAGGATTATTCGGGCACCGGGGAGCTGTTTTTT. It codes for CASSLFWGQDYSGTGELFF.

This clonotype has a handful of counts. J is TRBJ1-1 and V is TRBV7-9, with D perhaps matching TRBD1 (6 bases). V was pared by 1 base and J by 1 base, with 7 bases between. Germline V lookup: CDR1 SEHNR, CDR2 FQNEAQ (reference sequence). The CDR3 consists of 14 residues. The DNA of the CDR3 is TGTGCCAGCAGCTTAGAGGGGGGGAACACTGAAGCTTTCTTT. Translating gives CASSLEGGNTEAFF.

The chain employs TRBV12-3 or TRBV12-4 and TRBJ2-7, with 14 bases fitting TRBD2. CDR3 size: 16 residues. Trimming at V came to 5 bases and at J to 2 bases, leaving 5 bases not matched to a gene. CDR3: CASSPRLAGGPYEQYF. CDR3 sequence (DNA): TGTGCCAGCAGTCCGAGACTAGCGGGAGGGCCCTACGAGCAGTACTTC.

J is TRBJ2-7 and V is TRBV5-4, with TRBD2 identical over 7 bases. From germline, CDR1 is SGHNT and CDR2 YYREEE (reference sequence). Losses at the gene ends were 0 bases for V and 1 base for J; bases not matched to a gene: 4. This CDR3 has 15 amino acids. This CDR3 is CASSLELADSYEQYF. The CDR3, as DNA: TGTGCCAGCAGCTTGGAGCTAGCGGATTCCTACGAGCAGTACTTC.

This clonotype was observed a handful of times. The rearrangement uses TRBV3-1 and TRBJ1-1; a possible D gene is TRBD1 (5 bases). V was cut by 0 bases and J by 8 bases, with 13 bases left in between. In germline, CDR1 is LGHDT, CDR2 YNNKEL (reference sequence). This CDR3 comprises 14 residues. CDR3 residues: CASSQDSAAGEAFF. DNA for the CDR3: TGTGCCAGCAGCCAAGATTCGGCGGCAGGGGAAGCTTTCTTT.

This clonotype was observed a handful of times. This chain connects TRBV20-1 to TRBJ1-5; 7 bases line up with TRBD1. There are 15 residues in the CDR3. With 2 bases clipped from V and 9 bases from J, the junction kept 13 bases outside the gene matches. CDR1 DFQATT and CDR2 SNEGSKA come from the germline V gene (reference sequence). DNA for the CDR3: TGCAGTGCTAGACCCCTCGGACAGGCGGGGTTGCCCCAGCATTTT. It translates to CSARPLGQAGLPQHF.

This clonotype was recorded a few times. The V gene is TRBV20-1, the J gene TRBJ2-7; 8 bases are shared with TRBD1. V lost 5 bases to trimming and J lost 4 bases; unmatched junction nucleotides: 7. This CDR3 comprises 13 residues. Per the germline V gene, CDR1 is DFQATT and CDR2 is SNEGSKA (reference sequence). The CDR3 sequence: CSAARTGQYEQYF. The CDR3 nucleotides are TGCAGTGCTGCCAGGACAGGGCAGTACGAGCAGTACTTC.

There are many counts of this clonotype. The chain uses TRBV7-8 and TRBJ2-1; 8 nucleotides match TRBD2. Unmatched junction bases numbered 7, after V lost 5 bases and J lost 4 bases. The CDR3 extends over 15 amino acids. CDR1 and CDR2 (germline): SGHVS, FQNEAQ. Here the CDR3 DNA reads TGTGCCAGCAGCCCGCGGGGGGCGAGGTACAATGAGCAGTTCTTC. Its translation: CASSPRGARYNEQFF.

V is TRBV14 and J is TRBJ2-3; 9 nucleotides align to TRBD1. CDR3 size: 15 residues. V lost 5 bases, J lost 6 bases, and 9 bases stayed unmatched. Germline CDR1 reads SGHDN; CDR2 reads FVKESK. The CDR3 nucleotides read TGTGCCAGCAGCTCACAGGGGGCCGTCCCCGATACGCAGTATTTT. Translated: CASSSQGAVPDTQYF.